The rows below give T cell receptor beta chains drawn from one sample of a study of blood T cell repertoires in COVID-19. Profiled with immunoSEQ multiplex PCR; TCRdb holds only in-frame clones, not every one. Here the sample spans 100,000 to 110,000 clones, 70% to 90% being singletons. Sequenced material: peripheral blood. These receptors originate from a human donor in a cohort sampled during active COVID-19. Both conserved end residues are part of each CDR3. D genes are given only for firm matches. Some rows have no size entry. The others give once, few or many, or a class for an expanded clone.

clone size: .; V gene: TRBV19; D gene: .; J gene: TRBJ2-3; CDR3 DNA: TGTGCCAGTAGCCCCGGATGGGGACTTCCGAGCACAGATACGCAGTATTTT; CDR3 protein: CASSPGWGLPSTDTQYF
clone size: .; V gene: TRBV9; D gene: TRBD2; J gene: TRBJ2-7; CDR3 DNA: TGTGCCAGCAGCGGAGACCTTAGCGGGAGGGCCGCCGAGCAGTACTTC; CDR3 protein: CASSGDLSGRAAEQYF
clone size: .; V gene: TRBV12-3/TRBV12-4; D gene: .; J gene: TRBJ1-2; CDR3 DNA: TGTGCCAGCAGACCGGACAGTTACTATGGCTACACCTTC; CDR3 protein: CASRPDSYYGYTF
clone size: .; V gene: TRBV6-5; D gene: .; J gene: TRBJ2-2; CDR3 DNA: TGTGCCAGCAGTCTTCATCCCGGGGACACCGGGGAGCTGTTTTTT; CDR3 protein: CASSLHPGDTGELFF
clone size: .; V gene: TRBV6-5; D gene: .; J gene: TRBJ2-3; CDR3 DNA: TGTGCCAGCATGAAGGGGGTAATGACAGATACGCAGTATTTT; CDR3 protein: CASMKGVMTDTQYF
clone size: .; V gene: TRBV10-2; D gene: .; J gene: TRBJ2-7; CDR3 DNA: TGCGCCAGCAGTGCCTTAAAATACGAGCAGTACTTC; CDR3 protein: CASSALKYEQYF
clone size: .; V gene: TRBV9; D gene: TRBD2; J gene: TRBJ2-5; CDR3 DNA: TGTGCCAGCAGCGTAGAGCGGGGTTTAGAGACCCAGTACTTC; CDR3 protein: CASSVERGLETQYF
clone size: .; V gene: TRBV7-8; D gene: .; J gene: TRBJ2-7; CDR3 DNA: TGTGCCAGCAGCTTAGCGGGAGCCATCGAGCAGTACTTC; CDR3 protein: CASSLAGAIEQYF
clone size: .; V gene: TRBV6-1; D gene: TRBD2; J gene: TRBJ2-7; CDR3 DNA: TGTGCCAGCAGTGAAGGGACTAGCGGCTCCTACGAGCAGTACTTC; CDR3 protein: CASSEGTSGSYEQYF
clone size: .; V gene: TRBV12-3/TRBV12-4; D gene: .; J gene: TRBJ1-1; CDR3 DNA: TGTGCCAGCAGTTTCGGACACCTTGAAGCTTTCTTT; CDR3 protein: CASSFGHLEAFF
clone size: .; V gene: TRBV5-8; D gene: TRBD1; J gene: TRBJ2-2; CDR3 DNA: TGTGCCAGCAGCTTTCATTGGACAGGGGATAACACCGGGGAGCTGTTTTTT; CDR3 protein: CASSFHWTGDNTGELFF
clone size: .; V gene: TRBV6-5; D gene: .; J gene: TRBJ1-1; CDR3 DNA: TGTGCCAGCAGAGTACAGGGCTTTGACGACACTGAAGCTTTCTTT; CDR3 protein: CASRVQGFDDTEAFF
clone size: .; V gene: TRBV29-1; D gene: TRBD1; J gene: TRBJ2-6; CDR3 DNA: TGCAGCGTTGAGGACCGTCCTCCGGGACAGGGGGCGCCAGGGGCCAACGTCCTGACTTTC; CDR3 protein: CSVEDRPPGQGAPGANVLTF
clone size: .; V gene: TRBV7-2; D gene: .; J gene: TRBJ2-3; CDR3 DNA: TGTGCCAGCAGCTTCCTGGGTCGTGAGGTGGATACGCAGTATTTT; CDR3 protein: CASSFLGREVDTQYF
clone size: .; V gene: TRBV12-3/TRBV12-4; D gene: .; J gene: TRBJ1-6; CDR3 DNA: TGTGCCAGCAGCCCGACAGGTTCACCCCTCCACTTT; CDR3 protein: CASSPTGSPLHF
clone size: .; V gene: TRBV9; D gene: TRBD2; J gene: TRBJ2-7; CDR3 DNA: TGTGCCAGCAGCGTGTCTAGCGGGAGGGCCCCGTACGAGCAGTACTTC; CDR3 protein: CASSVSSGRAPYEQYF
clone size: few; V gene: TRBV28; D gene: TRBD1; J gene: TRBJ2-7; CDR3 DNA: TGTGCCAGCAGTTTGAAGATTGGACAGGGCCACGAGCAGTACTTC; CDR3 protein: CASSLKIGQGHEQYF
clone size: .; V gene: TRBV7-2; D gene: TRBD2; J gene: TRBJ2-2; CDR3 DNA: TGTGCCAGCAGCTTATCTAGCGGAAACACCGGGGAGCTGTTTTTT; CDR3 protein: CASSLSSGNTGELFF
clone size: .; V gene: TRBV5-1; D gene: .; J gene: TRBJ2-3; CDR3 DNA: TGCGCCAGCAGCTCCGACATATCCCCTAGCACAGATACGCAGTATTTT; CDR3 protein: CASSSDISPSTDTQYF
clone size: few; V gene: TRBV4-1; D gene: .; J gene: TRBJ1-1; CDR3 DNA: TGCGCCAGCAGCCAACCAGGGGAAGGGATCACTGAAGCTTTCTTT; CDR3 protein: CASSQPGEGITEAFF
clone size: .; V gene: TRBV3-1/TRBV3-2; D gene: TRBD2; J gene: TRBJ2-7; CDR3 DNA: TGTGCCAGCAGTCCCCCGGGTACACTAGCGGGAGGGTACGAGCAGTACTTC; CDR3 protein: CASSPPGTLAGGYEQYF
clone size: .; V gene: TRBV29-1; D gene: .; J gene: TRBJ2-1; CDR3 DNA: TGCAGCGTCCCCTTCGGTCTAGCCGACAATGAGCAGTTCTTC; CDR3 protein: CSVPFGLADNEQFF
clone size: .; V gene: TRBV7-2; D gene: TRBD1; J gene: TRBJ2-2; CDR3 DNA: TGTGCCAGCAGCTTGGGGACAGGGGCCTTACCCGGGGAGCTGTTTTTT; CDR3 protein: CASSLGTGALPGELFF
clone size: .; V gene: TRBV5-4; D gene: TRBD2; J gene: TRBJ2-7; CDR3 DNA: TGTGCCGTCGGGCTAGCGGGAGGCTACGAGCAGTACTTC; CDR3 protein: CAVGLAGGYEQYF
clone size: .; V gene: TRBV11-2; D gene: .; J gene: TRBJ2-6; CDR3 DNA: TGTGCCAGCAGCTTAGATACAGGTGTCTTCTCTGGGGCCAACGTCCTGACTTTC; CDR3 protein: CASSLDTGVFSGANVLTF
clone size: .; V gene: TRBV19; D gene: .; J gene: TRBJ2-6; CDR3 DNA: TGTGCCAGTATGGGCTGGGCTGGGGCCAACGTCCTGACTTTC; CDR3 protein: CASMGWAGANVLTF
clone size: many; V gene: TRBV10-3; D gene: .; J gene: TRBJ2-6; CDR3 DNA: TGTGCCAGCAGTCCGGGAGGGGCCAACGTCCTGACTTTC; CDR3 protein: CASSPGGANVLTF
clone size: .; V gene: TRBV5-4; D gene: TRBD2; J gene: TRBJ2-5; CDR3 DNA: TGTGCCAGCAGCTCCGACTTTAGCGGGAAAGGAGAGACCCAGTACTTC; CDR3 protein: CASSSDFSGKGETQYF
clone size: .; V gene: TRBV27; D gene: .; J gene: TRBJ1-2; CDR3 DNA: TGTGCCAGCAGCCCCGGGACAATCTATGGCTACACCTTC; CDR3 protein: CASSPGTIYGYTF
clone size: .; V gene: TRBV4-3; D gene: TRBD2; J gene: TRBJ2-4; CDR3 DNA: TGCGCCAGCAGCCAAGACCCTAGCGGGGTAAACATTCAGTACTTC; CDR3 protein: CASSQDPSGVNIQYF
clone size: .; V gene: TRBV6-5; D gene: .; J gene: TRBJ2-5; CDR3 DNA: TGTGCCAGCAGCCGCGGGCAACCCGGACAAGAGACCCAGTACTTC; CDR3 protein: CASSRGQPGQETQYF
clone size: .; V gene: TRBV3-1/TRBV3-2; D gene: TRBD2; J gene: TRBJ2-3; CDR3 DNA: TGTGCCAGCAGCCGGAGCGGGAGTGCAGATACGCAGTATTTT; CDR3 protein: CASSRSGSADTQYF
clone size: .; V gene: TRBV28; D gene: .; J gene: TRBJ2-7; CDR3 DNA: TGTGCCAGCAGTTTAACCTCTAATAGGGGAAACTACGAGCAGTACTTC; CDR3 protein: CASSLTSNRGNYEQYF
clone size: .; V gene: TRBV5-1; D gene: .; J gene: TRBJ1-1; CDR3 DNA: TGCGCCAGCAGCTTTCAGGGTCCGGAAACTGAAGCTTTCTTT; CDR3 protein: CASSFQGPETEAFF
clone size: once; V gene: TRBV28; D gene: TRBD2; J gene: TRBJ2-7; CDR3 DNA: TGTGCCAGCAGTTTCGATCATAGGCCGGGACTAGATCGCTTCGAGCAGTACTTC; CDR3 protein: CASSFDHRPGLDRFEQYF
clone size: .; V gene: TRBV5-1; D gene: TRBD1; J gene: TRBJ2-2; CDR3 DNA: TGCGCCAGCAGCGGGGGGACAGGCACCGGGGAGCTGTTTTTT; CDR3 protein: CASSGGTGTGELFF
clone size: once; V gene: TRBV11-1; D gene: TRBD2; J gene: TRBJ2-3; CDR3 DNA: TGTGCCAGCAGCAGCGGACTAGCGGGGTCAGATACGCAGTATTTT; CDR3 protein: CASSSGLAGSDTQYF
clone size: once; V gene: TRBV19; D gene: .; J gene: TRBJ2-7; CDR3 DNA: TGTGCCAGTAGTAGAGAGGGCAAAGACTACGAGCAGTACTTC; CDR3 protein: CASSREGKDYEQYF
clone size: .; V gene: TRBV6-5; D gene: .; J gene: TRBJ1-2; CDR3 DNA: TGTGCCAGCAGCTCAGGGGCTAACTATGGCTACACCTTC; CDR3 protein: CASSSGANYGYTF
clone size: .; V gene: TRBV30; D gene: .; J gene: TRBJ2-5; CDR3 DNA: TGTGCCTGGAGTGGCAGCGGAGGGTACCAAGAGACCCAGTACTTC; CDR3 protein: CAWSGSGGYQETQYF
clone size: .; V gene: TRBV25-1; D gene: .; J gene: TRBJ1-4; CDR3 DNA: TGTGCCAGCAGTGAATTCCGGGGTGCAACTAATGAAAAACTGTTTTTT; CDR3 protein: CASSEFRGATNEKLFF